This entry concerns a single T cell receptor (beta chain). Antigen unknown. The entry originates in a study of a mutant IDH1 vaccine in newly diagnosed glioma. Across the whole study: Treated patients, approximately 60% male and about 38% female, averaged roughly 40 years of age.

Profiling relied on immunoSEQ multiplex PCR, and the TCRdb table lists in-frame clones only, not all of them. Of approximately 60,000 clones listed, roughly four fifths are singletons. Specified time point: week 47, end of study. What each vaccine dose contained was 300 ug of mutant IDH1 20-mer peptide, accompanied by topical imiquimod. This TCR was recovered from a woman aged 45-59 years with glioma. The material was PBMCs, obtained from a glioma patient whose treatment included an IDH1 peptide vaccine.

CDR3 sequence (DNA): TGTGCCAGCTCACCAGACGGGACTTATGGCTACACCTTC. It specifies CASSPDGTYGYTF. The J gene is TRBJ1-2, the V gene TRBV18, with D perhaps matching TRBD1 (5 bases). There are 13 residues in the CDR3. Trimming cost V 2 bases and J 5 bases, with 9 bases left between them. The germline V gene has CDR1 KGHSH and CDR2 LQKENI.